Listed below are T cell receptor beta chains from one sample, sequenced in a study of T cell changes during pregnancy in multiple sclerosis. Profiled with immunoSEQ multiplex PCR; TCRdb holds only in-frame clones, not every one. In the table there are some 71,000 clones, 91% of which are singletons. The sequences come from CD4+ T cells from peripheral blood mononuclear cells, collected in the third trimester of pregnancy. Receptor source: a female donor in good health, enrolled as a control in a pregnancy study. CDR3s include the opening cysteine and the closing phenylalanine or tryptophan. A D gene is named only where the DNA matches it firmly. The size of a clone is reported for some rows only, either as once, few or many, or as a class for expanded clones.

size,V,D,J,DNA,CDR3
once,TRBV11-2,TRBD2,TRBJ2-3,TGTGCCAGCAGCTTGACGGGGGGGCAAGATACGCAGTATTTT,CASSLTGGQDTQYF
-,TRBV27,TRBD2,TRBJ2-1,TGTGCCAGCTCCCGAACGGGGGGGGCCAGGAATGAGCAGTTCTTC,CASSRTGGARNEQFF
once,TRBV19,TRBD2,TRBJ2-3,TGTGCCAGTAGTATGACTAGCGGGTCCACAGATACGCAGTATTTT,CASSMTSGSTDTQYF
-,TRBV11-3,TRBD2,TRBJ2-5,TGTGCCAGCAGCTTATTGCGGGGGGAAGAGACCCAGTACTTC,CASSLLRGEETQYF
-,TRBV10-3,-,TRBJ1-6,TGTGCCATCAGTGTCAACGCGAGCTCCTATAATTCACCCCTCCACTTT,CAISVNASSYNSPLHF
-,TRBV6-8,-,TRBJ1-2,TGTGCCAGCAGATACCCTACCCTAGGTGGCTACACCTTC,CASRYPTLGGYTF
-,TRBV18,TRBD2,TRBJ2-1,TGTGCCAGCTCATCCCGACTAGCGGGGGGTGGTAATGAGCAGTTCTTC,CASSSRLAGGGNEQFF
-,TRBV4-1,TRBD2,TRBJ2-1,TGCGCCAGCAGCCTACCGGGACTAGCGGGGGTGAGCTCCTACAATGAGCAGTTCTTC,CASSLPGLAGVSSYNEQFF
few,TRBV30,-,TRBJ1-5,TGTGCCTGGAGCGGACAGCACAATCAGCCCCAGCATTTT,CAWSGQHNQPQHF
-,TRBV30,-,TRBJ2-3,TGTGCCTGGAGTACTACAACCGATACGCAGTATTTT,CAWSTTTDTQYF
-,TRBV7-9,TRBD2,TRBJ2-1,TGTGCCAGCAGCTTAGCTAGCGGGGTAGACAATGAGCAGTTCTTC,CASSLASGVDNEQFF
-,TRBV5-6,TRBD1,TRBJ1-1,TGTGCCAGCAGCTTGGACAGGGGAAGGAGGAACACTGAAGCTTTCTTT,CASSLDRGRRNTEAFF
-,TRBV7-2,-,TRBJ1-5,TGTGCCAGCAGCTTAGTCGCGGCCGCTAATCAGCCCCAGCATTTT,CASSLVAAANQPQHF
-,TRBV7-3,TRBD1,TRBJ1-2,TGTGCCAGCAGCGCCTCAGACCGGGACAGGGTCCATGGCTACACCTTC,CASSASDRDRVHGYTF
once,TRBV7-9,-,TRBJ1-5,TGTGCCAGCAGCTTAGGGGCTGGCAATCAGCCCCAGCATTTT,CASSLGAGNQPQHF
-,TRBV15,TRBD1,TRBJ1-4,TGTGCCACCAGCAGAGACCCGGGACAGGGCCTCACGAAAAAACTGTTTTTT,CATSRDPGQGLTKKLFF
-,TRBV6-5,TRBD1,TRBJ2-7,TGTGCCAGCAGCCGTCCCGGGACAGGACCCTACGAGCAGTACTTC,CASSRPGTGPYEQYF
-,TRBV10-2,-,TRBJ2-4,TGCGCCAGCGCGGGGGCTGCCAAAAACATTCAGTACTTC,CASAGAAKNIQYF
-,TRBV6-1,TRBD1,TRBJ1-1,TGTGCCAGCAGTGAAGTCCAGGGGGTTAAGCCTGAAGCTTTCTTT,CASSEVQGVKPEAFF
-,TRBV30,-,TRBJ1-5,TGTGCTTCATCCGGGGGTCCAGATCAGCCCCAGCATTTT,CASSGGPDQPQHF
few,TRBV30,TRBD1,TRBJ1-1,TGTGCCTGGAGTAAAGGGACAGCGAGGACTGAAGCTTTCTTT,CAWSKGTARTEAFF
once,TRBV9,-,TRBJ2-2,TGTGCCAGCAGCGCCGGGGTAAACACCGGGGAGCTGTTTTTT,CASSAGVNTGELFF
-,TRBV5-6,TRBD1,TRBJ2-7,TGTGCCAGCAGTCAGGGGACAGGGAGGACTACCTACGAGCAGTACTTC,CASSQGTGRTTYEQYF
-,TRBV6-6,-,TRBJ2-7,TGTGCCAGCAGCCCGTTGGCAGGGGTAAGCTACGAGCAGTACTTC,CASSPLAGVSYEQYF
-,TRBV19,-,TRBJ1-2,TGTGCCAGTAGCGGATTCGGGGAACCCAACTATGGCTACACCTTC,CASSGFGEPNYGYTF
-,TRBV19,TRBD1,TRBJ1-2,TGTGCCAGTTCCGACAGGGGGGACTATGGCTACACCTTC,CASSDRGDYGYTF